A single sample is the source of the 20 T cell receptor beta chains below, sequenced in a study of T cell responses to AZD1222 COVID-19 vaccine. TCRdb's table, derived via immunoSEQ multiplex PCR, lists solely in-frame clones and lacks some. This table holds roughly 170,000 clones, 90% to 95% found once. Source: peripheral blood, taken 28 days after the second AZD1222 dose. The receptor source for this set is an adult who received the AZD1222 COVID-19 vaccine.

J is TRBJ2-1 and V is TRBV3-1 (or the pseudogene TRBV3-2); 10 nucleotides agree with TRBD2. Germline trimming cut 0 bases from V and 9 bases from J; bases unmatched to any gene: 8. The CDR3 covers 16 residues. The germline CDR1 and CDR2 sequences are LGHDT and YNNKEL (reference sequence). The CDR3 nucleotides read TGTGCCAGCAGCCAAGATTCGCTAGCGGGAGCGCGTGAGCAGTTCTTC. As protein: CASSQDSLAGAREQFF.

Regarding this clone: This specimen includes other DNA sequences encoding the same CDR3. This chain connects TRBV6-5 to TRBJ1-1, with 7 positions matching TRBD1. The germline V gene encodes CDR1 MNHEY and CDR2 SVGAGI. There are 15 residues in the CDR3. Trimming took 0 bases from V and 3 from J; bases not matched to a gene: 4. In DNA, the CDR3 is TGTGCCAGCAGTTACTCGCGCAGGGGGGACACTGAAGCTTTCTTT. It is translated as CASSYSRRGDTEAFF.

This clone was seen a handful of times. This chain uses TRBV6-4 with TRBJ2-2, with D perhaps matching TRBD2 (5 bases). Trimming removed 2 bases from V and 1 base from J, with 5 bases in between. CDR3 length: 14 residues. Per the germline V gene, CDR1 is MRHNA and CDR2 is SNTAGT. The CDR3 protein is CASSDSGNTGELFF. For the CDR3, the DNA is TGTGCCAGCAGTGACAGCGGGAACACCGGGGAGCTGTTTTTT.

This chain joins TRBV6-6 and TRBJ1-5; 10 nucleotides line up with TRBD1. The V segment lost 5 bases and the J segment 5 bases; nucleotides outside the gene matches: 12. The CDR3 has 17 amino acids. The germline CDR1 and CDR2 sequences are MNHNY and SVGAGI (reference sequence). The CDR3 DNA follows: TGTGCCAGCAGTCGTCTGCGGGGACAGGGGACAGATCAGCCCCAGCATTTT. Protein: CASSRLRGQGTDQPQHF.

This chain links TRBV14 with TRBJ1-2; D remains ambiguous. This CDR3 comprises 13 residues. Germline assignment: CDR1 SGHDN and CDR2 FVKESK. Trimming stripped 2 bases from V and 8 bases from J, with 12 bases between. The DNA for the CDR3 is TGTGCCAGCAGCCAAAAATCGAGTAGAGGCTACACCTTC. Translating gives CASSQKSSRGYTF.

The V call is TRBV5-1, the J call TRBJ1-4; 9 bases line up with TRBD1. The germline CDR1 and CDR2 sequences are SGHRS and YFSETQ. Unmatched junction bases numbered 9, after V lost 5 bases and J lost 7 bases. This CDR3 contains 15 residues. The CDR3 DNA sequence: TGCGCCAGCAGGGATTGGGACAGGGAGGGTGAAAAACTGTTTTTT. Translating it yields CASRDWDREGEKLFF.

This sequence joins TRBV28 and TRBJ1-1; D is ambiguous. V was cut by 2 bases and J by 1 base, with 11 bases left in between. The CDR3 covers 15 residues. The V gene's germline CDR1 is MDHEN and CDR2 SYDVKM. The CDR3 spells CASSLPLGRNTEAFF. The CDR3 region has the DNA TGTGCCAGCAGTTTACCTCTCGGGAGGAACACTGAAGCTTTCTTT.

The chain carries TRBV5-8 and TRBJ1-4; no firm D call. The length of the CDR3 is 16 residues. V was shortened by 5 bases and J by 0 bases, with 14 bases between the two germline ends. The germline gives CDR1 SGHTS, CDR2 YDEGEE. CDR3 sequence: CASRPVYSSTNEKLFF. CDR3 nucleotides: TGTGCCAGCAGACCGGTGTACAGCTCAACTAATGAAAAACTGTTTTTT.

The chain is built from TRBV3-1 (or the pseudogene TRBV3-2) and TRBJ1-1; D is possibly TRBD1 (6 bases). The CDR3 is 13 amino acids. Germline V gene data show CDR1 as LGHDT and CDR2 as YNNKEL (reference sequence). The germline V and J ends were trimmed by 5 bases and 3 bases, with 10 bases remaining between them. This chain's CDR3 is CASSSRGDTEAFF. In nucleotides, the CDR3 is TGTGCCAGCAGCTCGAGGGGGGACACTGAAGCTTTCTTT.

This clone was recorded only once. The chain combines TRBV7-2 with TRBJ1-4; D not resolved. This CDR3 is built from 13 residues. V was trimmed by 5 bases and J by 5 bases, leaving 9 bases between them. The germline V gene encodes CDR1 SGHTA and CDR2 FQGNSA. The CDR3 reads CASSAQLNEKLFF. CDR3 coding DNA: TGTGCCAGCAGCGCACAGTTAAATGAAAAACTGTTTTTT.

V gene TRBV19 combines with J gene TRBJ1-1; D may be TRBD1 (6 bases). Germline V lookup: CDR1 LNHDA, CDR2 SQIVND (reference sequence). The CDR3 is 15 residues long. Between the trimmed V and J ends, which lost 3 bases and 4 bases, there was a span of 15 bases. The DNA for the CDR3 is TGTGCCAGTAGTATTGGAAACAGGGCGAGCACTGAAGCTTTCTTT. It translates to CASSIGNRASTEAFF.

V is TRBV6-6 and J is TRBJ1-5, with D perhaps matching TRBD1 (5 bases). V shed 2 bases and J shed 6 bases, with 14 bases lying between them. The CDR3 has 15 residues. The germline gives CDR1 MNHNY, CDR2 SVGAGI (reference sequence). The CDR3 spells CASSYRDLRVQPQHF. DNA for the CDR3: TGTGCCAGCAGTTACCGGGACCTACGAGTTCAGCCCCAGCATTTT.

The chain recombines TRBV7-2 with TRBJ1-4; D unresolved. CDR1 is SGHTA and CDR2 is FQGNSA in the germline V gene. V was pared by 4 bases and J by 0 bases, with 9 bases between. The CDR3 runs 15 residues. The CDR3 bases are TGTGCCAGCAGCTCCACAGTTGCAACTAATGAAAAACTGTTTTTT. Its protein is CASSSTVATNEKLFF.

J is TRBJ1-5 and V is TRBV3-1 (or the pseudogene TRBV3-2), with D possibly being TRBD1 (6 bases). V was clipped by 3 bases and J by 1 base, with 13 bases between them. The length of the CDR3 is 16 residues. CDR1 and CDR2 (germline): LGHDT, YNNKEL (reference sequence). The CDR3 DNA reads TGTGCCAGCAGCCAGAAACAGGGATCGAGCAATCAGCCCCAGCATTTT. Translating gives CASSQKQGSSNQPQHF.

The chain is built from TRBV2 and TRBJ2-3, with a possible D match to TRBD2 (6 bases). V was clipped by 4 bases and J by 2 bases, with 13 bases between them. Germline V gene sequence: CDR1 SNHLY, CDR2 FYNNEI. This CDR3 contains 15 residues. The CDR3 DNA follows: TGTGCCAGCAGTGGGGGACTTACCCCCACAGATACGCAGTATTTT. It encodes CASSGGLTPTDTQYF.

This clone has just one count. The chain has TRBV9 and TRBJ1-3, with D tentatively TRBD1 (5 bases). V was cut by 3 bases and J by 4 bases, with 14 bases left in between. In germline, CDR1 is SGDLS, CDR2 YYNGEE. The CDR3 sequence is 15 residues long. The CDR3 bases are TGTGCCAGCAGCGCCCGGGACGAGGCGGGAAACACCATATATTTT. Translation gives CASSARDEAGNTIYF.

Concerning this clone: In this CDR3 the conserved last residue, phenylalanine or tryptophan, is missing, so a read error is likely. The chain recombines TRBV6-2 or TRBV6-3 with TRBJ1-2; D remains ambiguous. Germline V lookup: CDR1 MNHEY, CDR2 SVGEGT. V lost 7 bases and J lost 4, with 7 bases in between. The CDR3 totals 11 residues. The CDR3 DNA follows: TGTGCCAGCACCCCCGGCTATGGCTACACCCTC. Protein: CASTPGYGYTL.

The chain combines TRBV3-1 (or the pseudogene TRBV3-2) with TRBJ2-1; 10 nucleotides align to TRBD1. The ends lost 1 base at V and 2 bases at J; junction bases unmatched: 2. Germline assignment: CDR1 LGHDT and CDR2 YNNKEL (reference sequence). The CDR3 extends over 16 amino acids. CDR3 DNA: TGTGCCAGCAGCCAAGTAGGACAGGGGGCCTACAATGAGCAGTTCTTC. Amino acid sequence: CASSQVGQGAYNEQFF.

This clone was picked up one time. The CDR3 is CASSPGQTSYGYTF. The CDR3 DNA reads TGTGCCAGCAGCCCGGGACAGACCAGCTATGGCTACACCTTC. The rearrangement uses TRBV3-1 (or the pseudogene TRBV3-2) and TRBJ1-2; 7 bases match TRBD1. V lost 4 bases, J lost 4 bases, and 6 bases stayed unmatched. The CDR3 length is 14 residues. Germline CDR1 reads LGHDT; CDR2 reads YNNKEL (reference sequence).

The rearrangement uses TRBV6-2 or TRBV6-3 and TRBJ1-1; possible D gene TRBD1, 6 bases. Germline CDR1 MNHEY, CDR2 SVGEGT. V was trimmed by 2 bases and J by 1 base, leaving 20 bases between them. This CDR3 comprises 18 residues. DNA for the CDR3: TGTGCCAGCAGTTACCTGCGAGACAGGATAGGAAAGAACACTGAAGCTTTCTTT. Its translation: CASSYLRDRIGKNTEAFF.